The 4 T cell receptor beta chains in this list originate from one sample, sequenced in a study of T cells in Graves' hyperthyroidism and ophthalmopathy. Amplification of TCR beta CDR3 regions was performed using RNA transcripts as template. The HTBI primer set drove a first-round RT-PCR of the TCR CDR3. TCRdb re-analysed the multiplex PCR reads in MiXCR, keeping a single row per CDR3 protein. The data contain fewer than 450,000 distinct CDR3 sequences, roughly 17% of them singletons. The material sequenced was blood. These receptors all stem from a woman in her 30s with Graves' hyperthyroidism that later progressed to Graves' ophthalmopathy.

This rearrangement joins TRBV5-1 to TRBJ2-7; a possible D gene is TRBD1 (6 bases). V gave up 0 bases and J gave up 3 bases, with 13 bases separating them. The CDR3 length is 15 residues. From germline, CDR1 is SGHRS and CDR2 YFSETQ. The CDR3 DNA follows: TGCGCCAGCAGCTTGGATACCGGGACAAACTACGAGCAGTACTTC. It codes for CASSLDTGTNYEQYF.

This chain joins TRBV30 and TRBJ2-1; 8 bases are a match to TRBD2. The ends lost 5 bases at V and 0 bases at J; junction bases unmatched: 6. CDR1 GTSNPN and CDR2 SVGIG come from the germline V gene (reference sequence). The CDR3 loop spans 15 amino acids. The CDR3 spells CAWATGTSSYNEQFF. Written as DNA, the CDR3 is TGTGCCTGGGCCACCGGGACTAGCTCCTACAATGAGCAGTTCTTC.

The table lists this clonotype with many counts. The genes are TRBV11-2 and TRBJ1-2; D is undetermined. The CDR3 loop spans 15 amino acids. Between the trimmed V and J ends, which lost 5 bases and 4 bases, there was a span of 17 bases. Germline-derived CDR1 and CDR2 are SGHAT and FQNNGV. This CDR3 is CASSPQHAVGYGYTF. The CDR3 bases are TGTGCCAGCAGCCCTCAACATGCAGTCGGCTATGGCTACACCTTC.

This clonotype was counted only a few times. This chain joins TRBV19 and TRBJ2-3; 7 bases map to TRBD2. The CDR3 runs to 16 residues. From germline, CDR1 is LNHDA and CDR2 SQIVND (reference sequence). Trimming at V came to 4 bases and at J to 4 bases, leaving 11 bases not matched to a gene. CDR3 nucleotides: TGTGCCAGTAGTACCATCGGGGCGGGGGTCCCAGATACGCAGTATTTT. Its translation is CASSTIGAGVPDTQYF.